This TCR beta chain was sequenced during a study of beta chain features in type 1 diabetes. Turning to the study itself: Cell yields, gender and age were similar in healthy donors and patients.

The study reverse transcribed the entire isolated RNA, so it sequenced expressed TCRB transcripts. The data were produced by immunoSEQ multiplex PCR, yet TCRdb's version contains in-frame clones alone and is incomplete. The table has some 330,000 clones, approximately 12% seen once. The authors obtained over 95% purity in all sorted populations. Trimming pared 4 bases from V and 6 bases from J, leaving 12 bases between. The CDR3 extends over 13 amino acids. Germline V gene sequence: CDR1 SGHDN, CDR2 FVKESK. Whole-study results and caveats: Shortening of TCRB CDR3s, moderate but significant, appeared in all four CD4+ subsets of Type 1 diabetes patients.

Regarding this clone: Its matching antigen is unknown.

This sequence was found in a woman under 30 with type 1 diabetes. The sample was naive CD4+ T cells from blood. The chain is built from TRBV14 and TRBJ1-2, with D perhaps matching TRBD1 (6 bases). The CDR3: CASSPRAGDGYTF. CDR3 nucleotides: TGTGCCAGCAGCCCGAGGGCAGGGGATGGCTACACCTTC.